The rows below give T cell receptor beta chains drawn from one sample of a study of persistence of HIV-infected CD4 T cells. This table comes from immunoSEQ multiplex PCR, and its TCRdb copy is limited to in-frame clones, with some not included. The table includes 35,000 to 40,000 clones, 80% to 90% detected once. Which antigens these TCRs recognize remains unknown. The source was CD4+ T cells sorted from PBMCs after roughly 18-hour stimulation, collected from a patient who received antiretroviral therapy. These receptors all come from an adult man with HIV who was CMV-seropositive. Each CDR3 is given with its conserved first and last residue.

v_call cdr3_aa
TRBV7-7 CASSPGREIGQTQYF
TRBV6-5 CASRTKYEAFF
TRBV6-8 CASSPQGRLGYTF
TRBV20-1 CSASRQGNNQPQHF
TRBV18 CASSPPSGQSAGYTF
TRBV3-1/TRBV3-2 CASSQGSETAQYF
TRBV9 CASSVASEPRLGEQYF
TRBV19 CASSFLQGTSGNNEQFF
TRBV27 CASGGWDGRPQHF
TRBV6-1 CASSDRTGANEKLFF
TRBV27 CASQTSGTGNEQFF
TRBV20-1 CSASGRWYEQYF
TRBV5-1 CASSPILPGGRNNEQFF
TRBV9 CASSVDRSSGNTIYF
TRBV3-1/TRBV3-2 CASSRGLAGFRQETQYF
TRBV6-1 CASSEYRSYGYTF
TRBV15 CATSRPHSNQPQHF
TRBV6-6 CASILQGIGETQYF
TRBV14 CASRSHYYNEQFF
TRBV3-1/TRBV3-2 CASSQVREAGTEAFF
TRBV27 CASRESGGLEAFF